These 19 T cell receptor beta chains were sequenced from one sample in a study of blood T cell repertoires in COVID-19. The protocol was immunoSEQ multiplex PCR, while the TCRdb copy is restricted to in-frame clones and leaves out a portion. The sample lists about 150,000 clones, almost 85% seen once, with approximately 14% in the top ten. The source material was peripheral blood. Receptors were obtained from a human donor with acute or convalescent COVID-19. The donor label of this sample is uncertain.

The chain has TRBV6-5 and TRBJ2-3, with TRBD1 matching 7 bases. This CDR3 is built from 15 residues. V gave up 6 bases and J gave up 2 bases; unmatched junction bases: 8. Germline CDR1 MNHEY, CDR2 SVGAGI. In nucleotides, the CDR3 is TGTGCCAGCAGACCTACAGGGGACCTCACAGATACGCAGTATTTT. Protein sequence: CASRPTGDLTDTQYF.

The V and J genes are TRBV3-1 (or the pseudogene TRBV3-2) and TRBJ1-2; TRBD1 aligns across 8 bases. Germline trimming cut 4 bases from V and 4 bases from J; bases unmatched to any gene: 5. Looked up from germline, CDR1 is LGHDT and CDR2 is YNNKEL (reference sequence). The CDR3 sequence is 14 residues long. CDR3 sequence: CASSRGQGGYGYTF. CDR3 DNA: TGTGCCAGCAGCCGAGGACAGGGAGGCTATGGCTACACCTTC.

The CDR3 sequence is CASSPVLAGQKETQYF. The CDR3 DNA sequence: TGTGCCAGCAGCCCCGTTCTGGCGGGACAGAAAGAGACCCAGTACTTC. The gene calls are TRBV7-2 and TRBJ2-5; possibly TRBD1 for D (7 bases). V gave up 5 bases and J gave up 3 bases, with 19 bases separating them. The CDR3 is made up of 16 amino acids. Germline V gene sequence: CDR1 SGHTA, CDR2 FQGNSA.

The rearrangement joins TRBV18 to TRBJ1-2; TRBD1 matches 12 bases. Trimming cost V 3 bases and J 5 bases; bases outside gene matches: 4. Germline-derived CDR1 and CDR2 are KGHSH and LQKENI. The CDR3 spans 15 residues. The CDR3 region is CASSPGTGGQYGYTF. Written as DNA, the CDR3 is TGTGCCAGCTCACCTGGGACAGGGGGCCAATATGGCTACACCTTC. Drawing the rest from reference TRBV18 and TRBJ1-2, the complete variable domain is NAGVMQNPRHLVRRRGQEARLRCSPMKGHSHVYWYRQLPEEGLKFMVYLQKENIIDESGMPKERFSAEFPKEGPSILRIQQVVRGDSAAYFCASSPGTGGQYGYTFGSGTRLTVV.

The chain couples TRBV20-1 to TRBJ1-4; D perhaps matches TRBD1 (5 bases). Germline lookup yields CDR1 DFQATT and CDR2 SNEGSKA (reference sequence). The CDR3 loop spans 15 amino acids. The V gene lost 3 bases and the J gene lost 7 bases, with 18 bases spanning the gap. Here the CDR3 DNA reads TGCAGTGCTAGTACCCCCTCCGGGGGTATTGAAAAACTGTTTTTT. Translated: CSASTPSGGIEKLFF.

The rearrangement uses TRBV4-1 and TRBJ1-1, with D tentatively TRBD1 (5 bases). The CDR3 runs 18 residues. The germline V and J ends were trimmed by 6 bases and 1 base, with 24 bases remaining between them. Germline V CDR1 and CDR2: MGHRA, YSYEKL. The CDR3 protein is CASSRGLLGGEKNTEAFF. The CDR3 DNA is TGCGCCAGCAGTCGTGGTCTCCTGGGGGGGGAGAAGAACACTGAAGCTTTCTTT.

In its sample, this clone was seen a few times. At the DNA level, this CDR3 is encoded by other sequences in the same sample as well. The rearrangement links TRBV11-2 to TRBJ1-1; D is perhaps TRBD1 (5 bases). Germline CDR1 reads SGHAT; CDR2 reads FQNNGV. Trimming cost V 2 bases and J 4 bases, with 14 bases left between them. The CDR3 has 15 amino acids. In DNA form, the CDR3 reads TGTGCCAGCAGCTTACATTCTGGAAGGGGCACTGAAGCTTTCTTT. Its protein product is CASSLHSGRGTEAFF. Filled out from reference TRBV11-2 and TRBJ1-1, the complete variable domain reads EAGVAQSPRYKIIEKRQSVAFWCNPISGHATLYWYQQILGQGPKLLIQFQNNGVVDDSQLPKDRFSAERLKGVDSTLKIQPAKLEDSAVYLCASSLHSGRGTEAFFGQGTRLTVV.

The chain is built from TRBV5-8 and TRBJ1-2, with D possibly matching TRBD1 (5 bases). The CDR3 has 14 amino acids. The germline V gene encodes CDR1 SGHTS and CDR2 YDEGEE. The germline V and J ends were trimmed by 0 bases and 8 bases, with 14 bases remaining between them. The CDR3 coding sequence is TGTGCCAGCAGCTTGGAGGGGCGACCGTTGGGCTACACCTTC. Its protein is CASSLEGRPLGYTF.

The chain is built from TRBV6-2 or TRBV6-3 and TRBJ2-1, with D tentatively TRBD1 (6 bases). Germline-derived CDR1 and CDR2 are MNHEY and SVGEGT. V was trimmed by 2 bases and J by 0 bases, leaving 17 bases between them. This CDR3 is built from 18 residues. CDR3 region: CASSYPRTVPSSYNEQFF. CDR3 in DNA: TGTGCCAGCAGTTACCCTAGGACAGTTCCCAGCTCCTACAATGAGCAGTTCTTC.

The chain couples TRBV6-5 to TRBJ1-2; TRBD1 agrees at 8 bases. The V gene's germline CDR1 is MNHEY and CDR2 SVGAGI. The CDR3 covers 13 residues. The junction had 6 bases not matched to a gene; V was cut back by 6 bases and J by 6 bases. The CDR3 sequence is CASRIGQGDGYTF. CDR3 nucleotide sequence: TGTGCCAGCAGAATAGGACAGGGAGATGGCTACACCTTC.

The rearrangement uses TRBV9 and TRBJ1-2; TRBD1 matches at 10 bases. Germline CDR1 SGDLS, CDR2 YYNGEE. With 4 bases clipped from V and 7 bases from J, the junction kept 19 bases outside the gene matches. The CDR3 covers 18 residues. The CDR3 sequence is CASSFGAFRGQGTGGYTF. The CDR3 bases are TGTGCCAGCAGCTTTGGGGCTTTCCGGGGACAGGGGACGGGTGGCTACACCTTC. Full variable domain (rest looked up from reference TRBV9 and TRBJ1-2): DSGVTQTPKHLITATGQRVTLRCSPRSGDLSVYWYQQSLDQGLQFLIQYYNGEERAKGNILERFSAQQFPDLHSELNLSSLELGDSALYFCASSFGAFRGQGTGGYTFGSGTRLTVV.

V is TRBV6-1 and J is TRBJ2-7; D is perhaps TRBD2 (6 bases). V lost 0 bases, J lost 3 bases, and 15 bases lay in between. The germline CDR1 and CDR2 sequences are MNHNS and SASEGT. The CDR3 has 16 residues. CDR3 nucleotide sequence: TGTGCCAGCAGTGAAGCGGTAGGGCCGGAGGGCTACGAGCAGTACTTC. This gives the protein CASSEAVGPEGYEQYF.

V and J are TRBV6-5 and TRBJ2-2; D is possibly TRBD2 (5 bases). The length of the CDR3 is 15 residues. V shed 6 bases and J shed 1 base, with 12 bases lying between them. Germline-derived CDR1 and CDR2 are MNHEY and SVGAGI. The DNA for the CDR3 is TGTGCCAGCAGGCAGGAGAGGGTGAACACCGGGGAGCTGTTTTTT. Protein product: CASRQERVNTGELFF.

The J gene is TRBJ2-5, the V gene TRBV30, with D unclear. The length of the CDR3 is 13 residues. Trimming removed 0 bases at V and 5 bases at J, with 10 bases between. Looked up from germline, CDR1 is GTSNPN and CDR2 is SVGIG (reference sequence). The CDR3 DNA reads TGTGCCTGGAGTGTACAAAGCAGGGAGACCCAGTACTTC. Encoded protein: CAWSVQSRETQYF.

This clone was found a few times. The chain combines TRBV6-5 with TRBJ2-1; the D is unclear. The CDR3 has 13 amino acids. Germline loops: CDR1 MNHEY, CDR2 SVGAGI. V lost 5 bases and J lost 5, with 10 bases in between. The CDR3 DNA is TGTGCCAGCAGTCCTAGACTCAACAATGAGCAGTTCTTC. This translates into CASSPRLNNEQFF.

The V gene is TRBV11-2, the J gene TRBJ1-2; perhaps TRBD1 as D (6 bases). Trimming shortened V by 3 bases and J by 8 bases, and 16 bases separated the two germline ends. Germline-derived CDR1 and CDR2 are SGHAT and FQNNGV. The CDR3 is made up of 14 amino acids. This chain's CDR3 is CASSLGDTGLGYTF. In nucleotides, the CDR3 is TGTGCCAGCAGCTTGGGGGATACAGGGTTGGGCTACACCTTC.

The J gene is TRBJ2-3, the V gene TRBV14, with TRBD2 matching 7 bases. The CDR3 totals 14 residues. Germline V gene lookup returns CDR1 SGHDN and CDR2 FVKESK. J was trimmed by 8 bases and V by 6 bases; bases with no gene match: 11. The CDR3 loop reads CASRREVGLGTQYF. The CDR3 DNA sequence: TGTGCCAGCAGACGGGAGGTGGGCCTGGGTACGCAGTATTTT.

The chain combines TRBV6-5 with TRBJ1-5; D is ambiguous. The germline V and J ends were trimmed by 0 bases and 4 bases, with 7 bases remaining between them. Looked up from germline, CDR1 is MNHEY and CDR2 is SVGAGI. The CDR3 sequence is 14 residues long. CDR3 amino acids: CASSYSGGNQPQHF. The CDR3 nucleotides read TGTGCCAGCAGTTACTCGGGAGGGAATCAGCCCCAGCATTTT.

Many counts were recorded for this clone. The gene calls are TRBV7-8 and TRBJ2-7; possibly TRBD1 for D (6 bases). Germline lookup yields CDR1 SGHVS and CDR2 FQNEAQ. The CDR3 runs 14 residues. V was trimmed by 5 bases and J by 3 bases, leaving 14 bases between them. The CDR3 sequence: CASSKQGARYEQYF. Here the CDR3 DNA reads TGTGCCAGCAGCAAACAGGGTGCTCGCTACGAGCAGTACTTC.